A selection of T cell receptor beta chains follows, all from one sample in a study of T cell responses to AZD1222 COVID-19 vaccine. Measured with immunoSEQ multiplex PCR; TCRdb has only the in-frame clones, and not every one. Of about 160,000 clones detected, roughly 94% appear once; the ten largest clones hold 4.4%. Source: peripheral blood, taken on day 0 of MenACWY control vaccination. All receptors come from an adult in good health. Both conserved end residues are part of each CDR3. The order of the fields is J gene, V gene, clone size, D gene, CDR3 DNA, CDR3 protein. The D gene is left open where the match is weak. Clone size, where shown, is once, few, many, or a class for clones that have expanded.

j_gene: TRBJ1-1; v_gene: TRBV5-1; abundance: -; d_gene: -; CDR3nt: TGCGCCAGCAGCCCCCGGCAGGGCGGGAGCACTGAAGCTTTCTTT; CDR3aa: CASSPRQGGSTEAFF
j_gene: TRBJ1-2; v_gene: TRBV5-1; abundance: -; d_gene: -; CDR3nt: TGCGCCAGCAGCTTGGATGGGGCCAGGCCCTATGGCTACACCTTC; CDR3aa: CASSLDGARPYGYTF
j_gene: TRBJ1-5; v_gene: TRBV19; abundance: -; d_gene: -; CDR3nt: TGTGCCAGTAGATTACCGGGACCGTCCAATCAGCCCCAGCATTTT; CDR3aa: CASRLPGPSNQPQHF
j_gene: TRBJ1-2; v_gene: TRBV3-1/TRBV3-2; abundance: -; d_gene: TRBD1; CDR3nt: TGTGCCAGCAGCCAAGAGAGACAGGGTGGCTACACCTTC; CDR3aa: CASSQERQGGYTF
j_gene: TRBJ2-1; v_gene: TRBV6-2/TRBV6-3; abundance: once; d_gene: -; CDR3nt: TGTGCCAGCAGTTACTCGAGGTACAATGAGCAGTTCTTC; CDR3aa: CASSYSRYNEQFF
j_gene: TRBJ1-1; v_gene: TRBV14; abundance: -; d_gene: TRBD1; CDR3nt: TGTGCCAGCAGCCAGGGGACAGGGCGGTGGTACACTGAAGCTTTCTTT; CDR3aa: CASSQGTGRWYTEAFF
j_gene: TRBJ2-1; v_gene: TRBV28; abundance: -; d_gene: TRBD2; CDR3nt: TGTGCCAGCAGTTTATCTAGCGGGAGTTGGAATGAGCAGTTCTTC; CDR3aa: CASSLSSGSWNEQFF
j_gene: TRBJ2-4; v_gene: TRBV27; abundance: few; d_gene: -; CDR3nt: TGTGCCAGCAGTCTAACCGTTGTAGTGGGAGCCAAAAACATTCAGTACTTC; CDR3aa: CASSLTVVVGAKNIQYF
j_gene: TRBJ2-1; v_gene: TRBV6-5; abundance: -; d_gene: -; CDR3nt: TGTGCCAGCAGTTACAGGGGAATTAGGTACAATGAGCAGTTCTTC; CDR3aa: CASSYRGIRYNEQFF
j_gene: TRBJ2-3; v_gene: TRBV9; abundance: -; d_gene: TRBD2; CDR3nt: TGTGCCAGCAGCCGTAGGACGGGACTAGCGCCCTCCGATACGCAGTATTTT; CDR3aa: CASSRRTGLAPSDTQYF
j_gene: TRBJ2-7; v_gene: TRBV19; abundance: -; d_gene: TRBD1; CDR3nt: TGTGCCAGTAGTATCTTCGGACAGGGATCGTTCGAGCAGTACTTC; CDR3aa: CASSIFGQGSFEQYF
j_gene: TRBJ2-7; v_gene: TRBV7-7; abundance: -; d_gene: -; CDR3nt: TGTGCTAGCAGCTTAGCGGTCGCCAGAGTCGACGAGCAGTACTTC; CDR3aa: CASSLAVARVDEQYF
j_gene: TRBJ1-5; v_gene: TRBV19; abundance: few; d_gene: TRBD1; CDR3nt: TGTGCCAGTAGTACCCGCCCGGGACAGGAGAATCAGCCCCAGCATTTT; CDR3aa: CASSTRPGQENQPQHF
j_gene: TRBJ2-1; v_gene: TRBV6-2/TRBV6-3; abundance: -; d_gene: TRBD1; CDR3nt: TGTGCCAGCAGTACAATACAGGGGGCAGGGTTCTTC; CDR3aa: CASSTIQGAGFF
j_gene: TRBJ2-3; v_gene: TRBV14; abundance: -; d_gene: -; CDR3nt: TGTGCCAGCAGCCTTAGAGCCGGAGTCACGCAGTATTTT; CDR3aa: CASSLRAGVTQYF
j_gene: TRBJ1-5; v_gene: TRBV6-4; abundance: -; d_gene: -; CDR3nt: TGTGCCAGCAGCCCTCGTGGCAATCAGCCCCAGCATTTT; CDR3aa: CASSPRGNQPQHF
j_gene: TRBJ1-1; v_gene: TRBV6-2/TRBV6-3; abundance: -; d_gene: TRBD1; CDR3nt: TGTGCCAGCAGTTTGCACAGGGGTAGTACTGAAGCTTTCTTT; CDR3aa: CASSLHRGSTEAFF
j_gene: TRBJ1-5; v_gene: TRBV7-2; abundance: -; d_gene: -; CDR3nt: TGTGCCAGCAGCTTAGTCCTGGGATCCGGGCAGCCCCAGCATTTT; CDR3aa: CASSLVLGSGQPQHF
j_gene: TRBJ2-2; v_gene: TRBV5-6; abundance: -; d_gene: -; CDR3nt: TGTGCCAGCAGCCTAGGGTCCGGATACTACACCGGGGAGCTGTTTTTT; CDR3aa: CASSLGSGYYTGELFF
j_gene: TRBJ2-4; v_gene: TRBV28; abundance: -; d_gene: -; CDR3nt: TGTGCCAGCAGGAACTTAGGTCTTTTCGGAAACATTCAGTACTTC; CDR3aa: CASRNLGLFGNIQYF
j_gene: TRBJ2-1; v_gene: TRBV29-1; abundance: -; d_gene: TRBD2; CDR3nt: TGCAGCTTTTCGGGACTAGCGGGAGGGGTTATGGATGAGCAGTTCTTC; CDR3aa: CSFSGLAGGVMDEQFF
j_gene: TRBJ2-3; v_gene: TRBV7-2; abundance: once; d_gene: -; CDR3nt: TGTGCCAGCAGCTTAGCGCCTGGCGGGGGCACAGATACGCAGTATTTT; CDR3aa: CASSLAPGGGTDTQYF
j_gene: TRBJ1-4; v_gene: TRBV6-6; abundance: -; d_gene: TRBD1; CDR3nt: TGTGCCAGCAGTCTGGGGAGGACAGGGCGAACTAATGAAAAACTGTTTTTT; CDR3aa: CASSLGRTGRTNEKLFF
j_gene: TRBJ1-2; v_gene: TRBV19; abundance: -; d_gene: TRBD1; CDR3nt: TGTGCCAGTAGTATTCCAGGGGGGTCGTACGGCTACACCTTC; CDR3aa: CASSIPGGSYGYTF
j_gene: TRBJ1-1; v_gene: TRBV6-5; abundance: -; d_gene: -; CDR3nt: TGTGCCAGCACCCGGTCCCTAGGGGGGAAGACTGAAGCTTTCTTT; CDR3aa: CASTRSLGGKTEAFF
j_gene: TRBJ2-4; v_gene: TRBV14; abundance: -; d_gene: TRBD2; CDR3nt: TGTGCCAGCAGCCCCCCCGAACTAGCGGGAGAGCCGATTGCCAAAAACATTCAGTACTTC; CDR3aa: CASSPPELAGEPIAKNIQYF
j_gene: TRBJ2-1; v_gene: TRBV29-1; abundance: -; d_gene: TRBD2; CDR3nt: TGCAGCGTTGAAGATTGGACTAGCGAGCAGTTCTTC; CDR3aa: CSVEDWTSEQFF
j_gene: TRBJ2-1; v_gene: TRBV3-1/TRBV3-2; abundance: -; d_gene: -; CDR3nt: TGTGCCAGCAGCCTACACACAGTGAGTATGTTCTTC; CDR3aa: CASSLHTVSMFF
j_gene: TRBJ2-7; v_gene: TRBV7-3; abundance: -; d_gene: TRBD1; CDR3nt: TGTGCCAGTGGCCGGGACAGGGACTACGAGCAGTACTTC; CDR3aa: CASGRDRDYEQYF
j_gene: TRBJ2-2; v_gene: TRBV24-1; abundance: -; d_gene: -; CDR3nt: TGTGCCACCAGTGATTATCCTGCCGCCGGGGAGCTGTTTTTT; CDR3aa: CATSDYPAAGELFF
j_gene: TRBJ1-1; v_gene: TRBV24-1; abundance: -; d_gene: -; CDR3nt: TGTGCCACCAGTGATTTTGGGGGTGAAGCTTTCTTT; CDR3aa: CATSDFGGEAFF
j_gene: TRBJ2-1; v_gene: TRBV27; abundance: -; d_gene: TRBD1; CDR3nt: TGTGCCAGCAGTCCCCAGGGGACAGGGGGGAAGGATGAGCAGTTCTTC; CDR3aa: CASSPQGTGGKDEQFF
j_gene: TRBJ2-1; v_gene: TRBV4-3; abundance: once; d_gene: TRBD2; CDR3nt: TGCGCCAGCAGCCAAACGCCTAGCGGGAGTGGGTACAATGAGCAGTTCTTC; CDR3aa: CASSQTPSGSGYNEQFF
j_gene: TRBJ2-7; v_gene: TRBV7-2; abundance: -; d_gene: -; CDR3nt: TGTGCCAGCAGCCCACCCAGCTCCTACGAGCAGTACTTC; CDR3aa: CASSPPSSYEQYF
j_gene: TRBJ2-2; v_gene: TRBV19; abundance: -; d_gene: TRBD1; CDR3nt: TGTGCCAGTACCCGCGACAGGGTGGCCGGGGAGCTGTTTTTT; CDR3aa: CASTRDRVAGELFF
j_gene: TRBJ1-5; v_gene: TRBV3-1/TRBV3-2; abundance: once; d_gene: TRBD1; CDR3nt: TGTGCCAGTACTCTTCCGGGACAGAGACCTTATAGCAATCAGCCCCAGCATTTT; CDR3aa: CASTLPGQRPYSNQPQHF
j_gene: TRBJ2-5; v_gene: TRBV24-1; abundance: once; d_gene: TRBD2; CDR3nt: TGTGCCACCAGTGATCCGGGGACTAGCGGATCGAAAGAGACCCAGTACTTC; CDR3aa: CATSDPGTSGSKETQYF
j_gene: TRBJ1-1; v_gene: TRBV3-1/TRBV3-2; abundance: -; d_gene: -; CDR3nt: TGTGCCAGCAGCCATGGGGCTACTGAAGCTTTCTTT; CDR3aa: CASSHGATEAFF
j_gene: TRBJ2-7; v_gene: TRBV28; abundance: -; d_gene: TRBD1; CDR3nt: TGTGCCAGCAGTTTGTGGGACAGAGGTGAAGAGCAGTACTTC; CDR3aa: CASSLWDRGEEQYF
j_gene: TRBJ2-7; v_gene: TRBV6-5; abundance: few; d_gene: TRBD2; CDR3nt: TGTGCCAGCAGTCCCACTAGCGGACCCTCCTACGAGCAGTACTTC; CDR3aa: CASSPTSGPSYEQYF
j_gene: TRBJ1-2; v_gene: TRBV7-6; abundance: -; d_gene: TRBD1; CDR3nt: TGTGCCAGCAGCTTAGCGCCGGGACAGGGGGATTGTTGTACCTTC; CDR3aa: CASSLAPGQGDCCTF
j_gene: TRBJ1-1; v_gene: TRBV3-1/TRBV3-2; abundance: -; d_gene: -; CDR3nt: TGTGCCAGCAGCCAAGGGGTGACGAACACTGAAGCTTTCTTT; CDR3aa: CASSQGVTNTEAFF
j_gene: TRBJ2-7; v_gene: TRBV11-1; abundance: -; d_gene: -; CDR3nt: TGTGCCAGCAGCTCCCCGGTCCTCTACGAGCAGTACTTC; CDR3aa: CASSSPVLYEQYF
j_gene: TRBJ1-1; v_gene: TRBV7-2; abundance: -; d_gene: TRBD1; CDR3nt: TGTGCCAGCAGCTCACAGGGGGCTTGGAACACTGAAGCTTTCTTT; CDR3aa: CASSSQGAWNTEAFF
j_gene: TRBJ1-2; v_gene: TRBV29-1; abundance: -; d_gene: TRBD1; CDR3nt: TGCAGCGTTATTCCTAGGACAGGGCGCGACTATGGCTACACCTTC; CDR3aa: CSVIPRTGRDYGYTF
j_gene: TRBJ1-2; v_gene: TRBV14; abundance: once; d_gene: -; CDR3nt: TGTGCCAGCAGCCAATCGACACGGAACTATGGCTACACCTTC; CDR3aa: CASSQSTRNYGYTF
j_gene: TRBJ1-1; v_gene: TRBV27; abundance: once; d_gene: -; CDR3nt: TGTGCCAGCATCCCCGGGTTATATAACATGAACACTGAAGCTTTCTTT; CDR3aa: CASIPGLYNMNTEAFF
j_gene: TRBJ2-1; v_gene: TRBV9; abundance: once; d_gene: TRBD2; CDR3nt: TGTGCCAGCAGCGCGAAACTAGCGGGAGCCTACAATGAGCAGTTCTTC; CDR3aa: CASSAKLAGAYNEQFF
j_gene: TRBJ2-1; v_gene: TRBV29-1; abundance: -; d_gene: -; CDR3nt: TGCAGCGCCGAAACGATATTTAGCTCCTACAATGAGCAGTTCTTC; CDR3aa: CSAETIFSSYNEQFF
j_gene: TRBJ1-2; v_gene: TRBV6-5; abundance: -; d_gene: -; CDR3nt: TGTGCCAGCAGTTACCTGGCGGAAAACCGGGGTGGCTACACCTTC; CDR3aa: CASSYLAENRGGYTF
j_gene: TRBJ2-3; v_gene: TRBV7-2; abundance: -; d_gene: -; CDR3nt: TGTGCCAGCAGCCTAGGAGACGCAGATACGCAGTATTTT; CDR3aa: CASSLGDADTQYF